This T cell receptor beta chain was observed in a study of blood T cells in healthy people across ages. Through a sample-barcoded 5' primer and a J-beta primer mix, a second PCR was run for about 6 to 11 cycles. TCRdb redid the calling of the 5' RACE reads with MiXCR, one entry per CDR3 protein. The repertoire includes around 700,000 distinct CDR3 sequences, approximately 25% of them detected once, and around 9.2% sits in the top ten. CDR3 length: 15 amino acids. The germline gives CDR1 MNHNY, CDR2 SVGAGI (reference sequence). The V gene end was trimmed by 7 bases and the J gene end by 6 bases; junction bases not matched to a gene: 10. This same sample was also part of a study on T cells of mothers and their children.

The sample was blood. The rearrangement uses TRBV6-6 and TRBJ2-1, with 9 bases fitting TRBD2. The receptor comes from a boy younger than 18 in good health. The CDR3 nucleotides are TGTGCCAGCACCCTAGCGGGGATGGGTGGCAATGAGCAGTTCTTC. It translates to CASTLAGMGGNEQFF.